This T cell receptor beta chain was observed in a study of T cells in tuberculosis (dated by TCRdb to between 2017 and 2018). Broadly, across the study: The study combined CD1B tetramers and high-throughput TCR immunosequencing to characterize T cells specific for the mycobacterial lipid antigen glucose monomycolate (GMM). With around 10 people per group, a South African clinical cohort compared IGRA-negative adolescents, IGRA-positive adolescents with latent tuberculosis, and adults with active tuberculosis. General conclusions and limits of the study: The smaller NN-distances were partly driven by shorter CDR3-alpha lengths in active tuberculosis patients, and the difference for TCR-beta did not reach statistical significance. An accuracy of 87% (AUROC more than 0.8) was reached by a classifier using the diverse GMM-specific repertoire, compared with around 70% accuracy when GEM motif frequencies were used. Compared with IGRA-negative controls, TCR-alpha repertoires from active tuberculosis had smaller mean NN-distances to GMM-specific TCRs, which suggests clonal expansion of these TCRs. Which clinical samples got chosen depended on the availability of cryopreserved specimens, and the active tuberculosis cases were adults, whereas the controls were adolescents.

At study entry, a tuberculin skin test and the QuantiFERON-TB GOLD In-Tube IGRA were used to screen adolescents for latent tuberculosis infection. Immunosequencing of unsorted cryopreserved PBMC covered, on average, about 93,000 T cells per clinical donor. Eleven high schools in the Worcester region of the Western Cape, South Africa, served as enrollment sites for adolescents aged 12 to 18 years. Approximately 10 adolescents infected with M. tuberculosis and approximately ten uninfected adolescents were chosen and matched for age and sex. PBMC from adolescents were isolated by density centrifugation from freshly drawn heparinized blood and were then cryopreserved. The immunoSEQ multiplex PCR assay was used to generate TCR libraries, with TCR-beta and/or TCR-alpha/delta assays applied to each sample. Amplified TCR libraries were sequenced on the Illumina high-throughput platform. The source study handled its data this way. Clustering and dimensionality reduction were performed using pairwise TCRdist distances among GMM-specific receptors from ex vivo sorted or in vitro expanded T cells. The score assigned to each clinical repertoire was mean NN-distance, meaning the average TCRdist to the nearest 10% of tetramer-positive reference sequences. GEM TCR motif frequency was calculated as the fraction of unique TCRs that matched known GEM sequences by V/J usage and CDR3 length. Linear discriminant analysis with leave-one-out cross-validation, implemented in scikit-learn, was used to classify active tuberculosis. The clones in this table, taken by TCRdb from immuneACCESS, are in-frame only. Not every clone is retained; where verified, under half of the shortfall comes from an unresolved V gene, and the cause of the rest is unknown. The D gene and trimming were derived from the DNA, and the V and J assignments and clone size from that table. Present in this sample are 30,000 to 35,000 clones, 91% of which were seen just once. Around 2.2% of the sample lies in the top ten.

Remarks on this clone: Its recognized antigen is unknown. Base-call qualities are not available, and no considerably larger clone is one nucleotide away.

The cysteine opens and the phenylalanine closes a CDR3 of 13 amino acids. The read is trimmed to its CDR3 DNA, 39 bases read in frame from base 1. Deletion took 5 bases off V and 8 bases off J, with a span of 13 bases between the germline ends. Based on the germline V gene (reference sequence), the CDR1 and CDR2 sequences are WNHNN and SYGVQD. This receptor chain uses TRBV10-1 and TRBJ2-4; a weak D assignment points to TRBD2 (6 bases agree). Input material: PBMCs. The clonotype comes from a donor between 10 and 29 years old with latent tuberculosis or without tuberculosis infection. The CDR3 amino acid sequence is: CASSTPGGDIQYF. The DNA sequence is TGCGCCAGCAGTACTCCGGGCGGGGACATTCAGTACTTC.